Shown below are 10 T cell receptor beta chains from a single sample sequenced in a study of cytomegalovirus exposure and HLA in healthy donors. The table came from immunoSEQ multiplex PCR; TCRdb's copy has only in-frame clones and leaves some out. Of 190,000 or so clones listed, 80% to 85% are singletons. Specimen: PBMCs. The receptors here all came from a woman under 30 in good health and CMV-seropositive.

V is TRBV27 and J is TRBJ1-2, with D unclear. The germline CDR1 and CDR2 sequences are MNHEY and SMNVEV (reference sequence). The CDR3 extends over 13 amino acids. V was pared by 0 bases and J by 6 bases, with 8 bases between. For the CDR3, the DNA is TGTGCCAGCAGTTTATCGAGGTTAAATGGCTACACCTTC. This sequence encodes CASSLSRLNGYTF.

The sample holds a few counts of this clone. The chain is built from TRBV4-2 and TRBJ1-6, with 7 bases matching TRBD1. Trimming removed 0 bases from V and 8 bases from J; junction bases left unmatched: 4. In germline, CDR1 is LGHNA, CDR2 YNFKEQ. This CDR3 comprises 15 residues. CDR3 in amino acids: CASSQDDRADSPLHF. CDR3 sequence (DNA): TGTGCCAGCAGCCAAGATGACAGGGCCGATTCACCCCTCCACTTT.

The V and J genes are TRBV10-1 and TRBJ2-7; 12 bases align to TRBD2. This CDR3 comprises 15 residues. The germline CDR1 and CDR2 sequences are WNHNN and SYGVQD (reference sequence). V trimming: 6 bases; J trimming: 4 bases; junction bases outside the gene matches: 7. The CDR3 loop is CASRPRLAGAYEQYF. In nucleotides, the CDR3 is TGCGCCAGCAGACCCCGACTAGCGGGGGCTTACGAGCAGTACTTC.

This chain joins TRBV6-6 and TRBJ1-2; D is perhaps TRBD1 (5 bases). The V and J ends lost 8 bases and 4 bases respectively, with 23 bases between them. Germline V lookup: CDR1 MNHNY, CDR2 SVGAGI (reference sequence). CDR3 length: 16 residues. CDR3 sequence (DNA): TGTGCCAGCCTTGTCTCACCCGGACACCAAAGCTATGGCTACACCTTC. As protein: CASLVSPGHQSYGYTF.

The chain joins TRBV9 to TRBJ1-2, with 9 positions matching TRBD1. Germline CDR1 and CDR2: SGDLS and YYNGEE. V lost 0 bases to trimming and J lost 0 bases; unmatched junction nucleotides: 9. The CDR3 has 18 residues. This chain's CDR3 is CASSVGWGQGVSNYGYTF. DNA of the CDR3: TGTGCCAGCAGCGTAGGGTGGGGACAGGGCGTTTCTAACTATGGCTACACCTTC.

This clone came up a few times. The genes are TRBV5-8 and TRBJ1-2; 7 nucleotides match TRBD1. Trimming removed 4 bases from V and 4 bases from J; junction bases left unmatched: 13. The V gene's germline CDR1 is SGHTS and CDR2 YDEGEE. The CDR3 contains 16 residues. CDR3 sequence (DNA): TGTGCCAGCAGCCCGCTCGGATGGGACAGCCTCTATGGCTACACCTTC. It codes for CASSPLGWDSLYGYTF.

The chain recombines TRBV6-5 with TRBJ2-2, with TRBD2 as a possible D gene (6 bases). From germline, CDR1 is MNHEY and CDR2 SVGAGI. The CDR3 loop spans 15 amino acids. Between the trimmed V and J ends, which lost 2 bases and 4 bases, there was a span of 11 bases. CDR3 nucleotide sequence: TGTGCCAGCAGTTACGGCGGGGCGGGCACCGGGGAGCTGTTTTTT. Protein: CASSYGGAGTGELFF.

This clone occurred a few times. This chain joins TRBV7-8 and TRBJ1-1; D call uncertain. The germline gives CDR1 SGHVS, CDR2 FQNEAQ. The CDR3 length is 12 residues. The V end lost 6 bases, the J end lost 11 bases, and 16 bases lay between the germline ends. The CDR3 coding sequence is TGTGCCAGCAGTGCATACGGGGTGAACGCTTTCTTT. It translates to CASSAYGVNAFF.

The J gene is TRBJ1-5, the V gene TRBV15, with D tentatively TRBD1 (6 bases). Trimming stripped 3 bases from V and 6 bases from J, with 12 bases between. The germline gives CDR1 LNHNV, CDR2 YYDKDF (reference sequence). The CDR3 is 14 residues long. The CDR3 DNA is TGTGCCACCAGCAGTGCAGGGGCCTTTCAGCCCCAGCATTTT. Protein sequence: CATSSAGAFQPQHF.

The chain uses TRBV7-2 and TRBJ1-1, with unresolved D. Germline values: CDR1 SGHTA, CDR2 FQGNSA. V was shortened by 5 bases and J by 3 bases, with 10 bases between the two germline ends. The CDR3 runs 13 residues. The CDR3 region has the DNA TGTGCCAGCAGCAAGGAGAGATACACTGAAGCTTTCTTT. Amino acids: CASSKERYTEAFF.